This TCR beta chain was sequenced in a study of T cell repertoires in cytomegalovirus infection. Study-wide context: Shared public TCR beta signatures pointed to both CMV infection and a matching HLA type.

Using its own MiXCR run on the reads, TCRdb lists one record per CDR3 protein. The sample includes about 360,000 distinct CDR3 sequences, around 18% seen only once; the top ten take roughly 8.7%. Trimming left V 5 bases short and J 1 base short, with 16 bases between. Germline V gene data show CDR1 as SGHAT and CDR2 as FQNNGV. This CDR3 comprises 16 residues. The gene calls are TRBV11-2 and TRBJ2-3; tentatively, D is TRBD1 (6 bases). The sequencing input was PBMCs. The clonotype originates from a human donor in good health (CMV status not recorded). Some clones in this sample may be carry-over from other donors' samples. The CDR3 bases are TGTGCCAGCAGCAAGTACAGGGTGTTGGGCACAGATACGCAGTATTTT. Translation gives CASSKYRVLGTDTQYF. The variable domain in full, with the rest retrieved from reference TRBV11-2 and TRBJ2-3, is EAGVAQSPRYKIIEKRQSVAFWCNPISGHATLYWYQQILGQGPKLLIQFQNNGVVDDSQLPKDRFSAERLKGVDSTLKIQPAKLEDSAVYLCASSKYRVLGTDTQYFGPGTRLTVL.